This T cell receptor beta chain was sequenced in a study of CD8 T cells in ankylosing spondylitis. Regarding the study as a whole: Disease-linked clones bore a CD8+ phenotype, appearing relatively rarely in peripheral blood.

TCRdb independently ran MiXCR on the 5' RACE reads; one entry per CDR3 protein. This table has hundreds of thousands of distinct CDR3 sequences, roughly 8% appearing once. This clonotype was picked up many times. Its cognate antigen is unknown. V was trimmed by 3 bases and J by 3 bases, leaving 9 bases between them. The CDR3 length is 13 residues. The germline gives CDR1 DFQATT, CDR2 SNEGSKA (reference sequence). Sequenced: blood, either unsorted or a sorted T cell fraction (not recorded which). This chain links TRBV20-1 with TRBJ1-5; unclear D gene. The receptor comes from a female donor with ankylosing spondylitis or in good health (not recorded which). The CDR3 loop is CSASRRNNQPQHF. As DNA, the CDR3 is TGCAGTGCTAGTCGGCGGAACAATCAGCCCCAGCATTTT.